This T cell receptor (beta chain) was captured by sequencing in a study of T cell changes during pregnancy in multiple sclerosis. TCRdb's copy holds only in-frame clones and misses some; the assay was immunoSEQ multiplex PCR. The sample holds around 39,000 clones, about 88% seen once. The CDR3 is made up of 15 amino acids. The V gene lost 7 bases and the J gene lost 4 bases, with 17 bases spanning the gap. Germline V gene sequence: CDR1 LNHDA, CDR2 SQIVND (reference sequence). This receptor was obtained from a female donor with multiple sclerosis, enrolled in a pregnancy study. This chain joins TRBV19 and TRBJ1-3, with D possibly matching TRBD1 (6 bases). Specimen: CD8+ T cells from peripheral blood mononuclear cells, collected in the first trimester of pregnancy. The CDR3 nucleotides are TGTGCCAGTATTGCGTTTACAGGGCCGGGAAACACCATATATTTT. Its protein product is CASIAFTGPGNTIYF.